This T cell receptor beta chain was sequenced for a study of cytomegalovirus exposure and HLA in healthy donors (TCRdb year 2017). Describing the broader study: An earlier analysis of approximately 640 of the donors reported more than 250 Gb of sequence data and 117 million unique TCR beta sequences from roughly 200 million T cells. Roughly 300 gigabases of sequencing data and approximately 93 million unique TCR sequences were included in an early release covering roughly 700 HLA-typed donors. The genetic ancestry cluster associated with self-reported Caucasian donors included 65% to 90% of the roughly 360 genotyped donors. The study aimed to test whether cataloging public T cell receptors could reveal signatures of past pathogen exposure. Using immunosequencing, the study profiled T cell repertoires from about 650 subjects and related those repertoires to cytomegalovirus serostatus. Along with the approximately 670-subject first cohort, a separate validation cohort of more than 90 different subjects was used. The study combined high-throughput TCR immunosequencing, statistical association of individual TCRs with disease status, and machine learning to predict cytomegalovirus infection status. A later analysis re-analyzed previously published TCR beta repertoires from roughly 690 donors and added high-resolution HLA genotyping to study TCR occurrence patterns. Rather than drawing on any new phenotypic data, the later analysis identified candidate immune exposures from TCR beta sequences and the way those sequences occurred across donors. In an earlier analysis of about 590 of the donors, high-throughput TCR beta sequencing was used to judge whether each TCR beta V gene segment behaved as functional or pseudogenic. Alongside the repertoire data, information on donor age, sex, ethnicity and CMV serostatus was compiled. A later genetic analysis used genome-wide SNP genotypes for about three fifths of the 666 donors, treating that subset as a discovery cohort. All discovery cohort repertoires had been generated using a single sequencing platform. Both class I and class II loci were covered by HLA typing, at four-digit resolution. The number of donors typed differed by locus, with roughly 620-640 for A, B, C, DRB1 and DQB1, roughly 520 for DQA1, about 610 for DPA1, and 472 for DPB1. A handful of DR-DQ haplotypes were handled as single units for association and clustering because linkage in the cohort was strong. Across approximately 400 genotyped donors of the cohort, an average of about 240,000 unique TCR beta nucleotide sequences per donor were sequenced, and approximately 19% of those sequences were non-productive.

Worth noting for this clone: This clone's antigen is unknown. No much larger clonotype is one base removed from it; base qualities were not supplied.

General study outcomes and caveats: Some IMGT-functional V segments, including TRBV6-2 and TRBV6-3, could not be distinguished by the 87-base-pair reads and were therefore excluded. Strong co-occurrence of HLA alleles, especially DR and DQ, made assigning TCR associations to individual alleles difficult. In an earlier analysis of 587 of the donors, most TCR beta V segments were observed in productive rearrangements about 87% or about 30% of the time, broadly matching IMGT annotations. Roughly uniform sequencing depth across donors was assumed in presence/absence analyses, although this assumption may not hold. The earlier analysis of almost 600 of the donors excluded 15 to 20 rarely observed V segments, including chromosome 9 orphons, because counts were too low. Most TCR sequences were observed very rarely across donors, whereas some public TCRs were present in many individuals. According to a later analysis, parvovirus B19, influenza, CMV and Epstein-Barr virus appeared linked to several top co-occurrence clusters. V-gene and J-gene trimming of TCR beta chains was associated with a missense DCLRE1C variant in a later genetic analysis, and the association was replicated in an independent cohort. The study listed 164 TCR beta chains as associated with cytomegalovirus. HLA typing was unavailable for some donors at each locus, so association tests used only the typed subset. Linkage disequilibrium might explain the correlated functional status among segregating V segments, but an unknown experimental factor could not be excluded. A later analysis found that HLA-associated TCR beta chains were more clonally expanded and had lower generation probabilities than equally common non-associated chains. The sequencing pipeline was judged likely to have produced a cluster of highly shared sequence variants as a technical artifact. According to a later analysis, most CMV-associated TCR beta chains appeared to be HLA-restricted, and the HLA associations seemed to be driven largely by CMV exposure. A later analysis associated 16,951 TCR beta sequences with specific HLA alleles at a false discovery rate of 0.05. A later analysis found that TCR association rates varied across HLA loci, with DRB1 alleles showing the most associated TCRs and HLA-C alleles the fewest. Three of the identified cytomegalovirus-associated TCR beta chains were confirmed in vitro to be specific for cytomegalovirus antigens. In a later genetic analysis, fewer N-insertions in productive TCRs were reported among donors in an Asian-associated ancestry cluster than the roughly 700-donor mean. According to the authors, the approach could potentially be generalized to other disease states and immunological phenotypes. For the cohort, immune exposure information was limited to CMV serostatus. A further reported finding was that TCR beta sequences accurately predicted the HLA-A and HLA-B alleles for most subjects in the first cohort. This cohort had only TCR beta chains sequenced, and the lack of alpha or paired-chain data limited which features could be detected. The classifier was reported to diagnose cytomegalovirus status with high specificity and sensitivity in both the original and validation cohorts.

The cohort comprised fewer than 700 healthy bone marrow donors. At the time of sampling, all cohort members were nominally healthy, though unrecorded immune exposures were likely present. The donor tested CMV seronegative, placing the donor among the 350 to 400 seronegative members of the cohort. Each donor provided a peripheral blood sample, and peripheral blood mononuclear cells were used for TCR beta sequencing. The Qiagen DNeasy Blood Extraction Kit was used to extract genomic DNA from the blood cell samples. Library preparation used the immunoSEQ multiplex PCR assay. The multiplex PCR relied on a mix of 60 forward primers for TCR Vbeta segments and 13 reverse primers for TCR Jbeta segments. Amplification of the CDR3 region of rearranged TCR beta genes was performed with a multiplex PCR assay on genomic DNA. On the Illumina HiSeq System, the amplified TCR beta libraries were sequenced as 87-base-pair reads. From the authors' description of their analysis: A later analysis tallied 75 million to 95 million unique TCR beta chains across the 640 or so repertoires, and about 10 million of those chains were shared by two or more donors. Raw reads were error-corrected and collapsed into unique sequences by a nearest-neighbor algorithm in which closely related sequences were merged to remove PCR and sequencing errors. Alignment of CDR3 sequences to IMGT reference sequences was used to assign V, D and J gene segments. Each retained sequence needed at least a six-nucleotide match to both a V gene segment and a J gene segment. A rearrangement was called productive if the CDR3 had no stop codons and remained in frame with V and J, and every other rearrangement was called non-productive. Following IMGT convention, CDR3 was defined as the stretch from the second conserved V-encoded cysteine to the conserved J-encoded phenylalanine. The earlier analysis of some 540 of the donors excluded any sequence lacking an unambiguous match to a single V gene segment. In an earlier analysis of a few hundred of the donors, a V segment was called functional when productive rearrangements were above 56.7%, and segregating when the standard deviation between donors exceeded 5%. To diagnose cytomegalovirus status from the catalog of TCR beta chain sequences, a statistical classification framework was built. In a later analysis, TCR nucleotide sequences were compared against IMGT/GENE-DB human TR gene sequences so that V and J genes could be assigned. The TCRdist pipeline was used in a later analysis to assign CDR3 sequences and most-parsimonious VDJ recombination scenarios. In a later analysis, each TCR beta chain was defined by its CDR3 amino acid sequence together with its V-gene family, and reads without a unique V-gene family were excluded. A later analysis removed 450 to 600 highly shared, low-generation-probability nucleotide sequences to deal with suspected cross-contamination and a sequencing artifact. In a later analysis, a clonal expansion index for each public chain was calculated from normalized within-repertoire ranks of inferred template counts. In a later analysis, generation probabilities were computed with a VDJ recombination model fitted to out-of-frame rearrangements, and the resulting probabilities were checked against IGoR. Hypergeometric tests were used in a later analysis to score TCR-TCR, TCR-HLA and TCR-CMV co-occurrence, with a repertoire-size bias correction applied to the TCR pairs. To estimate false discovery rates, a later analysis permuted the HLA or CMV assignments 20 times. In a later analysis, co-occurring TCRs were grouped using DBSCAN, and TCRdist sequence similarity was added for clustering within HLA-allele-positive subsets. Repertoires with fewer than 30,000 or more than 120,000 public chains, plus five repertoires with anomalous nucleotide sharing, were excluded from co-occurrence clustering. In TCRdb, the immuneACCESS table is reduced to in-frame sequences with V and J assigned. These tables do not hold every clone; where another copy was compared, an unresolved V gene accounts for under half, and the others remain unexplained. The D gene and trimming were derived from the DNA, and the V and J assignments and clone size from that table. The sample records around 110,000 clones, around 85% of which are singletons. The ten largest make up over 2% of the sample.

Per the germline V gene, MDHEN is the CDR1 and SYDVKM is the CDR2. V is pruned by 2 bases and J by 4 bases, leaving 5 bases of the junction without a gene match. Including cysteine and phenylalanine, the CDR3 has 16 amino acids. Only the CDR3 DNA is retained, 48 bases long and in frame from the first base. The sample was PBMCs. This TCR was sampled from a man aged 30 to 39 in good health and CMV-seronegative. Recombination linked TRBV28 to TRBJ1-5; 10 of the junction bases match TRBD1. The CDR3 in this case is CASSLATGQGNQPQHF. The sequenced DNA is TGTGCCAGCAGTTTAGCGACGGGACAGGGGAATCAGCCCCAGCATTTT.